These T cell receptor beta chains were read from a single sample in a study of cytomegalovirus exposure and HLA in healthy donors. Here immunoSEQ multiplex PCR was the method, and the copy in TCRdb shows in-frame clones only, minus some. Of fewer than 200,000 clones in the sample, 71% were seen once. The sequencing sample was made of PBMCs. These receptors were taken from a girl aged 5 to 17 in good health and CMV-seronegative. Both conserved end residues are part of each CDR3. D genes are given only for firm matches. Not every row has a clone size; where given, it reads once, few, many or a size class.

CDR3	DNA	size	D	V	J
CATWEGSLRGALHF	TGTGCCACCTGGGAGGGGTCCCTTAGGGGGGCCCTCCACTTT	few	NA	TRBV6-5	TRBJ1-6
CAAKDGGTDTQYF	TGTGCCGCAAAGGACGGGGGTACAGATACGCAGTATTTT	NA	NA	TRBV6-5	TRBJ2-3
CASSSVRVRAGIQYF	TGTGCCAGCAGCTCTGTGAGGGTCCGGGCGGGCATTCAGTACTTC	NA	NA	TRBV7-9	TRBJ2-4
CASSPRGSIGGNTIYF	TGTGCCAGCAGCCCCCGGGGATCAATCGGTGGAAACACCATATATTTT	NA	NA	TRBV13	TRBJ1-3
CASSLPGTPGYEQYF	TGTGCCAGCAGCTTGCCCGGGACACCGGGCTACGAGCAGTACTTC	few	NA	TRBV5-6	TRBJ2-7
CASSKPGETQYF	TGTGCCAGTAGTAAACCCGGAGAGACCCAGTACTTC	NA	NA	TRBV19	TRBJ2-5
CASSAGLAVDTQYF	TGTGCCAGCAGCGCCGGACTAGCGGTGGATACGCAGTATTTT	NA	TRBD2	TRBV11-2	TRBJ2-3
CSVVGESNEKLFF	TGCAGCGTTGTCGGGGAGTCTAATGAAAAACTGTTTTTT	few	NA	TRBV29-1	TRBJ1-4
CASSATSSYNSPLHF	TGTGCCAGCAGTGCCACGAGCTCCTATAATTCACCCCTCCACTTT	few	NA	TRBV6-1	TRBJ1-6
CASLWHKPTYEQYF	TGTGCCAGCCTGTGGCACAAACCCACCTACGAGCAGTACTTC	NA	NA	TRBV21-1	TRBJ2-7
CASSDVRGTREYGYTF	TGCGCCAGCAGTGACGTCAGGGGTACGAGGGAATATGGCTACACCTTC	NA	NA	TRBV10-2	TRBJ1-2
CASSPGASGSPLHF	TGTGCCAGCTCACCGGGGGCGTCGGGGTCACCCCTCCACTTT	NA	NA	TRBV18	TRBJ1-6
CASSPGFRSNTEAFF	TGTGCCAGCAGCCCAGGGTTCAGGTCGAACACTGAAGCTTTCTTT	NA	NA	TRBV7-2	TRBJ1-1
CASRSTGDGQPQHF	TGTGCCAGCAGGTCTACAGGGGACGGTCAGCCCCAGCATTTT	NA	TRBD1	TRBV27	TRBJ1-5
CASSLDRDYGYTF	TGTGCCAGCTCACTGGACAGAGACTATGGCTACACCTTC	NA	NA	TRBV18	TRBJ1-2
CASRKEQSSYEQYF	TGTGCCAGCAGGAAAGAACAGAGCTCCTACGAGCAGTACTTC	NA	NA	TRBV5-4	TRBJ2-7
CASSPGLLALNTQYF	TGTGCCAGCAGCCCCGGATTACTAGCCCTAAATACGCAGTATTTT	NA	NA	TRBV6-5	TRBJ2-3
CASTSQGIWDTGELFF	TGTGCCAGCACCTCTCAGGGGATTTGGGACACCGGGGAGCTGTTTTTT	NA	NA	TRBV5-4	TRBJ2-2
CASSLEVSGAGNTIYF	TGTGCCAGCAGCTTAGAGGTTTCAGGGGCCGGAAACACCATATATTTT	NA	NA	TRBV7-6	TRBJ1-3
CASSLFFSGGRISRTTNEKLFF	TGTGCCAGCAGTTTATTCTTCTCCGGGGGGCGGATTTCGCGGACAACAAATGAAAAACTGTTTTTT	NA	NA	TRBV27	TRBJ1-4
CASSSDSSNQPQHF	TGTGCCAGCAGCTCGGACAGTAGCAATCAGCCCCAGCATTTT	few	NA	TRBV7-9	TRBJ1-5
CASSLGLASYNEQFF	TGCGCCAGCAGCTTGGGGCTAGCGTCCTACAATGAGCAGTTCTTC	NA	NA	TRBV5-1	TRBJ2-1
CASSSRDRNQPQHF	TGTGCCAGCAGTTCCCGGGACAGGAATCAGCCCCAGCATTTT	NA	TRBD1	TRBV6-5	TRBJ1-5
CATSRRQGAVGEKLFF	TGTGCCACCAGCAGAAGACAGGGGGCGGTAGGGGAAAAACTGTTTTTT	NA	TRBD1	TRBV15	TRBJ1-4
CASMGPVAGINNEQFF	TGCGCCAGCATGGGCCCCGTAGCGGGGATTAACAATGAGCAGTTCTTC	NA	TRBD2	TRBV4-1	TRBJ2-1
CASSQWVRGTEAFF	TGCGCCAGCAGTCAATGGGTCCGGGGAACTGAAGCTTTCTTT	NA	NA	TRBV23-1	TRBJ1-1
CASSARGGGTDTQYF	TGTGCCAGCAGCGCGCGGGGGGGCGGCACAGATACGCAGTATTTT	NA	TRBD2	TRBV9	TRBJ2-3
CASSSHAGRGGNQPQHF	TGTGCCAGCAGTTCCCACGCGGGCCGCGGTGGCAATCAGCCCCAGCATTTT	NA	NA	TRBV27	TRBJ1-5
CASSLERGPGELFF	TGTGCCAGCAGCTTAGAGCGGGGCCCCGGGGAGCTGTTTTTT	NA	TRBD2	TRBV7-6	TRBJ2-2
CASSLGKRQGGYTF	TGTGCCAGTAGTCTCGGAAAGAGACAGGGCGGCTACACCTTC	NA	TRBD1	TRBV19	TRBJ1-2
CASSLSGGIDYEQYF	TGTGCCAGCAGTTTATCGGGGGGAATCGACTACGAGCAGTACTTC	NA	NA	TRBV27	TRBJ2-7
CASSDTQGPYNEQFF	TGTGCCAGCAGTGACACACAGGGGCCCTACAATGAGCAGTTCTTC	NA	TRBD1	TRBV2	TRBJ2-1
CASSEGQGNQPQHF	TGTGCCAGCAGCGAGGGACAGGGGAATCAGCCCCAGCATTTT	NA	TRBD1	TRBV9	TRBJ1-5
CASSSISRDTGELFF	TGTGCCAGCAGCTCGATCTCTCGGGACACCGGGGAGCTGTTTTTT	NA	NA	TRBV5-5	TRBJ2-2
CASTLRDPYEQYF	TGTGCCAGCACCCTACGGGATCCTTACGAGCAGTACTTC	few	NA	TRBV5-6	TRBJ2-7
CSVEPGQGTRNEQFF	TGCAGCGTCGAACCGGGACAGGGTACTCGGAATGAGCAGTTCTTC	NA	TRBD1	TRBV29-1	TRBJ2-1
CASSPPPGGNEQFF	TGTGCCAGCTCACCACCTCCAGGGGGCAATGAGCAGTTCTTC	NA	TRBD1	TRBV18	TRBJ2-1
CASGGGQSSGNTIYF	TGTGCCAGCGGGGGCGGACAGAGCTCTGGAAACACCATATATTTT	NA	NA	TRBV6-6	TRBJ1-3